The entry below gives a single T cell receptor beta chain sequence along with its context. There is no known antigen for this receptor. Per-base quality was not reported, and no clone a single base away is much larger than it. Patients with a history of autoimmune disease or receiving systemic immunosuppression were excluded from the trial. Peripheral blood for TCR sequencing was drawn from every dose cohort at baseline, at cycle 4 day 1 and at cycle 7 day 1. The samples were taken from a phase I, first-in-human, multicenter, open-label dose-escalation trial of ivuxolimab. Adults with locally advanced or metastatic melanoma, renal cell carcinoma, hepatocellular carcinoma or head and neck squamous cell carcinoma were enrolled in the trial. Before TCR sequencing, CD4+ and CD8+ T cells were separately sorted from peripheral blood. This sample is drawn from a study of OX40 agonist ivuxolimab in advanced cancers. Regarding the research as a whole: Ivuxolimab was a fully human IgG2 agonistic monoclonal antibody targeting the costimulatory receptor OX40 (CD134). Intravenous ivuxolimab was administered to patients every 2 weeks at six dose levels: 0.01, 0.1, 0.3, 1.5, 3 and 10 mg/kg. Among the approximately 50 dose-escalation patients, some 19 had hepatocellular carcinoma, approximately 15 melanoma, 9 renal cell carcinoma and 9 head and neck cancer. In the dose-escalation cohort, roughly 80% of patients were male, and the mean age was around 60 years, with a range of 23 to 79. Prior anti-PD-1, anti-PD-L1 or anti-CTLA-4 therapy was permitted, and checkpoint inhibitors had been received by 40% to 50% of dose-escalation patients. Partial responses were achieved by three dose-escalation patients, of whom one had hepatocellular carcinoma and two had cutaneous melanoma. Peripheral TCRbeta sequencing aimed to test whether ivuxolimab altered TCR sequence diversity and caused clonal T-cell expansion. The paper covers the monotherapy dose-escalation part of the phase I ivuxolimab trial, which included N of about 56 patients.

To sequence the TCRbeta CDR3 region, genomic DNA was isolated from the sorted cells. The immunoSEQ Assay was used for sequencing of TCRbeta CDR3 regions. Entries here come from immuneACCESS through TCRdb and include only in-frame sequences with V and J called. Some clones fail to appear in such tables; in the studies checked, an unresolved V gene covers under half of the shortfall, and the cause of the remainder is unknown. This sample lists tens of thousands of clones; 80% to 95% were detected once. Less than 0.7% of the sample belongs to the ten largest clones. CDR1 and CDR2 are drawn from the germline V gene: SGHNT, YENEEA. Including the terminal cysteine and phenylalanine, the CDR3 comprises 16 residues. Just CDR3 DNA is preserved here, 48 bases in frame from base 1. Trimming removed 4 bases from V and 4 bases from J, leaving 18 bases between the germline ends. Paper-wide results and their limitations: Low levels of normalized T-cell clonal expansion were also seen in some patients who did not respond. At doses of 0.1 to 3.0 mg/kg, clonal expansion of both CD4+ and CD8+ T cells in blood was seen between baseline and week 6. In partial responders in the 0.1-3.0 mg/kg groups, normalized peripheral clonal expansion was found to be among the lowest, especially among CD8+ T cells. After ivuxolimab, expanded clones were on average more numerous among CD8+ T cells than among CD4+ T cells. Antigen specificity was not determined for the clonally expanded peripheral T cells.

This sample comprised CD4+ or CD8+ T cells sorted from blood, obtained in a trial of the OX40 agonist ivuxolimab. This TCR came from an adult with an advanced solid tumor such as melanoma, head and neck, liver or kidney cancer. Recombination linked TRBV11-3 to TRBJ2-3; the D segment cannot be called with confidence. The nucleotide sequence is TGTGCCAGCAGCTCAAATCCAGGACCATTGGCAGATACGCAGTATTTT. It codes for CASSSNPGPLADTQYF. Reference TRBV11-3 and TRBJ2-3 genes cover what lies past the CDR3, so the full variable domain is EAGVVQSPRYKIIEKKQPVAFWCNPISGHNTLYWYLQNLGQGPELLIRYENEEAVDDSQLPKDRFSAERLKGVDSTLKIQPAELGDSAVYLCASSSNPGPLADTQYFGPGTRLTVL.